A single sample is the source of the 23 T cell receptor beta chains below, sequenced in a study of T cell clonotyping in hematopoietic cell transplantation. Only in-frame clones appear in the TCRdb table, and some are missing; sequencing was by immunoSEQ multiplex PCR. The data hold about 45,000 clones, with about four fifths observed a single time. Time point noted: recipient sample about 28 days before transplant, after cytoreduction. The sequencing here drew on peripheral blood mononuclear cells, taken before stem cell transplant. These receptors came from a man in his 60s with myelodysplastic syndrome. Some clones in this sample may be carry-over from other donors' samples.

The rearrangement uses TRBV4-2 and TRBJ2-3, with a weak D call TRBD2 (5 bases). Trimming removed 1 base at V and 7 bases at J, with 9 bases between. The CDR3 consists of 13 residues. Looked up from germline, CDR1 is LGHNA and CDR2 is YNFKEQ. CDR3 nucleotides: TGTGCCAGCAGCCAAGTGGCCGGGAATACGCAGTATTTT. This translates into CASSQVAGNTQYF.

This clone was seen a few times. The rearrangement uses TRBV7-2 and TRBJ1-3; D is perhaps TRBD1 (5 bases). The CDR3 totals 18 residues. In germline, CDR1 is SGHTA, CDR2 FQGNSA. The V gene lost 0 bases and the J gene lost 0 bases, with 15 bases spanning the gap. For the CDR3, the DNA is TGTGCCAGCAGCTTAGCGGGGGGAGTGATGAGCTCTGGAAACACCATATATTTT. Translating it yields CASSLAGGVMSSGNTIYF.

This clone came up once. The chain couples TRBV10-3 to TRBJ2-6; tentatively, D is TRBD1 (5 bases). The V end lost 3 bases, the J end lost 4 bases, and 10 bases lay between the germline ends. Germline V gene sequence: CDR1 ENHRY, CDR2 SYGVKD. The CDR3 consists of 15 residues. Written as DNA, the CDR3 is TGTGCCATCAGTGACGACAGTTCAGGGGCCAACGTCCTGACTTTC. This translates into CAISDDSSGANVLTF.

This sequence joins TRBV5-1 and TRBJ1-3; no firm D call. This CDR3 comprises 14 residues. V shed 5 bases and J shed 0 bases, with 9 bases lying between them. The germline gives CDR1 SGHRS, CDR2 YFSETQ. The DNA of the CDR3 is TGCGCCAGCAGTAGGCAGAGCTCTGGAAACACCATATATTTT. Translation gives CASSRQSSGNTIYF.

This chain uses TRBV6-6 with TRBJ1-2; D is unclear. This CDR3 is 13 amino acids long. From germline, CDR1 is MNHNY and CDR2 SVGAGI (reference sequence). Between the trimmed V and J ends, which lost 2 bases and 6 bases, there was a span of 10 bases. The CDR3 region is CASSYGFLDGYTF. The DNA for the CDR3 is TGTGCCAGCAGTTACGGTTTCCTCGATGGCTACACCTTC.

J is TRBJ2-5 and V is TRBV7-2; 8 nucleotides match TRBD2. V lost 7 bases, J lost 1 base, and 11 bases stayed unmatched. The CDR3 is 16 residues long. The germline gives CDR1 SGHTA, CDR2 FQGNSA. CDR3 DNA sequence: TGTGCCAGCACCATGGGATCGGGGGGGAGCCAAGAGACCCAGTACTTC. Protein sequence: CASTMGSGGSQETQYF.

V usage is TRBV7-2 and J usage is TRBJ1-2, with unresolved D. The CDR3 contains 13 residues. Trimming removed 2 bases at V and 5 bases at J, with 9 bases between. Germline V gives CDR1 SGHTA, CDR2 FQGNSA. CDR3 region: CASSLNRGYGYTF. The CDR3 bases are TGTGCCAGCAGCTTAAATCGGGGTTATGGCTACACCTTC. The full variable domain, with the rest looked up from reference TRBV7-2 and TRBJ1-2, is GAGVSQSPSNKVTEKGKDVELRCDPISGHTALYWYRQSLGQGLEFLIYFQGNSAPDKSGLPSDRFSAERTGGSVSTLTIQRTQQEDSAVYLCASSLNRGYGYTFGSGTRLTVV.

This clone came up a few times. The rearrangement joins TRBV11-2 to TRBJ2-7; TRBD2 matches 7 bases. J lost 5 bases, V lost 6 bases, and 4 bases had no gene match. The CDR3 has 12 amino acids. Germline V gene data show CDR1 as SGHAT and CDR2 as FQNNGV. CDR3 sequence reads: CASRRLANEQYF. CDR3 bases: TGTGCCAGCAGACGACTAGCTAACGAGCAGTACTTC.

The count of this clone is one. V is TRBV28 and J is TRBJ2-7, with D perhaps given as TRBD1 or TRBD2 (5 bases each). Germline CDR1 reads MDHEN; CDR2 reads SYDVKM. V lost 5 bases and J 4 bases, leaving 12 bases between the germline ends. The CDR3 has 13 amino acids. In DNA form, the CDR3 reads TGTGCCAGCAGTCCCCTTGGGGGTTACGAGCAGTACTTC. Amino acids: CASSPLGGYEQYF.

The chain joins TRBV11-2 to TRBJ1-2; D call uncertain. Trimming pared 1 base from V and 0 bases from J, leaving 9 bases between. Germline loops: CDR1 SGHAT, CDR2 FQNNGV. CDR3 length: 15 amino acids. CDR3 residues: CASSLARVANYGYTF. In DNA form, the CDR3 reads TGTGCCAGCAGCTTAGCACGTGTAGCTAACTATGGCTACACCTTC.

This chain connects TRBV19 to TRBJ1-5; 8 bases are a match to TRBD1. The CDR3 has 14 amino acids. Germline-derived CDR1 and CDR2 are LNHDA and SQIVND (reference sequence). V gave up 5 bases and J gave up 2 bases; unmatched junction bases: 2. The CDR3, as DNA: TGTGCCAGTAGTCGGACAGGGCGCAATCAGCCCCAGCATTTT. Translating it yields CASSRTGRNQPQHF.

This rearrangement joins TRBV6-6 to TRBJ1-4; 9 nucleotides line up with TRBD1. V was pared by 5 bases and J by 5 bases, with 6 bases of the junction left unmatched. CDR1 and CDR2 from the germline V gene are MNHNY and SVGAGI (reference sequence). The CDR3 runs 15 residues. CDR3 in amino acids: CASSAQGAGNEKLFF. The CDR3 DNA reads TGTGCCAGCAGTGCACAGGGGGCGGGAAATGAAAAACTGTTTTTT.

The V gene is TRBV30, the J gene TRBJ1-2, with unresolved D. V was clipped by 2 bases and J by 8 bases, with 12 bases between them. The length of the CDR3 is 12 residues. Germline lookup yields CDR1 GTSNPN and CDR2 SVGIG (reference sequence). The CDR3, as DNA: TGTGCCTGGAGTTCCCGGTCACACGGCTACACCTTC. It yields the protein CAWSSRSHGYTF.

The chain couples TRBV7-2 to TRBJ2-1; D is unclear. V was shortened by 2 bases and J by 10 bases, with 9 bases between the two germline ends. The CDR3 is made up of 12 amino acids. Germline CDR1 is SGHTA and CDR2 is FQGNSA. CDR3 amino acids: CASSLSRWEQFF. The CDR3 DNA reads TGTGCCAGCAGCTTAAGTAGGTGGGAGCAGTTCTTC.

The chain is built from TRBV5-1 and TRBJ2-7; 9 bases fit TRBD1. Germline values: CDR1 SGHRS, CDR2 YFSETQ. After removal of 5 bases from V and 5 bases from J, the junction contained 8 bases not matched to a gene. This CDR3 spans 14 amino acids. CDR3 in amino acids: CASRKAGTGNEQYF. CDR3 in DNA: TGCGCCAGCAGAAAGGCCGGGACAGGGAACGAGCAGTACTTC.

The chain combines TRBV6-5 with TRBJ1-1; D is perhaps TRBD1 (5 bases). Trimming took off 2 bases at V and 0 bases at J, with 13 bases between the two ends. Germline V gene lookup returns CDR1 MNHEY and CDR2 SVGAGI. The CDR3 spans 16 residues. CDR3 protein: CASSYGAGTMNTEAFF. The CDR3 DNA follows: TGTGCCAGCAGTTACGGGGCAGGGACCATGAACACTGAAGCTTTCTTT.

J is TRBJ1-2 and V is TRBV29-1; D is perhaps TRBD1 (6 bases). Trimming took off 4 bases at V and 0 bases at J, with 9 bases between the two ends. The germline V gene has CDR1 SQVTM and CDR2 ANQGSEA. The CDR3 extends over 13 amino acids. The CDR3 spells CSVGDNSNYGYTF. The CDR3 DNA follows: TGCAGCGTTGGGGACAACTCTAACTATGGCTACACCTTC.

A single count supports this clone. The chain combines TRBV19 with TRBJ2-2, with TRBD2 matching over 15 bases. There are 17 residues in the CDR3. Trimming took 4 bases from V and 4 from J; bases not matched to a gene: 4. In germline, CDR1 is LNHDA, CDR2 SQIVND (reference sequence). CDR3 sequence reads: CASSTGTSGGPTGELFF. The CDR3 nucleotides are TGTGCCAGTAGTACCGGGACTAGCGGGGGGCCCACCGGGGAGCTGTTTTTT.

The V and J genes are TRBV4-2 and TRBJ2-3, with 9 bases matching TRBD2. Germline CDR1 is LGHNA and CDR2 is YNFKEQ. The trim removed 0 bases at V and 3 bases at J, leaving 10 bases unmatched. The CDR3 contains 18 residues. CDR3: CASSQDIGGGGATDTQYF. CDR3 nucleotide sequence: TGTGCCAGCAGCCAAGATATAGGAGGCGGGGGGGCGACAGATACGCAGTATTTT.

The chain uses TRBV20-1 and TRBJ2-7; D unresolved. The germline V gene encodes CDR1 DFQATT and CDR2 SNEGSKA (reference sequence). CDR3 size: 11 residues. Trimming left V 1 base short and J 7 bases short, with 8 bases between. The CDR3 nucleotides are TGCAGTGCTAGAGTGGCAGCGGAGCAGTACTTC. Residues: CSARVAAEQYF.

DNA of the CDR3: TGTGCCAGCAGTGGTTTGCGACAGGGGGAGCAGTACTTC. Translating gives CASSGLRQGEQYF. The gene calls are TRBV2 and TRBJ2-7, with 8 bases aligning to TRBD1. CDR1 is SNHLY and CDR2 is FYNNEI in the germline V gene. The J segment lost 7 bases and the V segment lost 4 bases, leaving 6 bases of the junction unmatched. This CDR3 has 13 amino acids.

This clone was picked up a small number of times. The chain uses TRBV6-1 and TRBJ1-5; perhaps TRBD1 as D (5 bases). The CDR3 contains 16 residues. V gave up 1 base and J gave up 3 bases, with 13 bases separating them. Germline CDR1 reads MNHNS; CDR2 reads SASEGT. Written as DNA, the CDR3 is TGTGCCAGCAGTGAAGGGGTAGGGGCTCACAATCAGCCCCAGCATTTT. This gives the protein CASSEGVGAHNQPQHF.

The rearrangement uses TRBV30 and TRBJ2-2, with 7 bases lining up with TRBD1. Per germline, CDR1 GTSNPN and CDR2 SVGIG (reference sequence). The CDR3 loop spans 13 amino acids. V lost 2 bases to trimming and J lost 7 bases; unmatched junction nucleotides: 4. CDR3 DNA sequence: TGTGCCTGGAGTCGGCAGGGGGTCGGGGAGCTGTTTTTT. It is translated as CAWSRQGVGELFF.